This TCR beta chain was recovered during a study of blood T cell repertoires in COVID-19 (TCRdb year 2020). About the investigation overall: Samples from collaborators originated in the United States, Italy and Spain and spanned both the acute and convalescent phases of COVID-19. HLA class I and class II types, where available, came from metadata supplied by the sample provider rather than from assay-based typing. A de-identified subject ID, COVID-19 status, age in years and sex were almost always included in the sample metadata. The material from the prospective study consisted of cDNA or gDNA derived from T cells, B-cell-depleted T cells, or PBMCs. The dataset comprised deeply sampled blood TCRbeta repertoires from subjects exposed to, actively infected with, or recovered from COVID-19. Samples were obtained from the ongoing ImmuneRACE study (first 160 participants) and from approximately 1,200 subjects provided by 6 global collaborators. The repertoires were released in a freely available public database intended as a resource for research on the immune response to SARS-CoV-2.

Broad study findings and their caveats: The amount of clinical and demographic metadata varied by source and participant and was provided uncurated.

In the case of this clone: Its target antigen remains unknown. The sample holds no much larger clone one base away, and base qualities are not on file.

CDR1 and CDR2 are drawn from the germline V gene (reference sequence): WNHNN, SYGVQD. The CDR3 covers 15 residues, taking in both the cysteine and the phenylalanine. Only CDR3 DNA remains: 45 bases, in frame from the first base. The V end loses 3 bases and the J end loses 0 bases, and a stretch of 9 bases separates them. TCRbeta CDR3 regions were amplified from genomic DNA using the immunoSEQ Assay, a bias-controlled multiplex PCR. Per the source publication's procedure: Nucleated cell counts per sample were estimated from amplification of reference gene primers within the assay. To quantify the absolute abundance of each unique TCRbeta CDR3 rearrangement, sequence reads were collapsed and filtered. Productive Simpson clonality was computed per sample as the square root of Simpson's diversity index over productive rearrangements. The clones in this table, taken by TCRdb from immuneACCESS, are in-frame only. Not every clone is retained; where verified, under half of the shortfall comes from an unresolved V gene, and the cause of the rest is unknown. V, J and clone size reflect that table, while D and trimming were determined from the DNA. The sample table holds about 210,000 clones, of which 83% were seen once. The ten largest account for about 8.9% of the sample.

Collaborating institutions collected whole blood in K2EDTA tubes following their own protocols. For TCRbeta analysis, collaborators shipped samples in one of three forms: frozen whole blood, isolated PBMCs, or DNA extracted from either of those sample types. This TCR was recovered from a woman in her 50s with acute or convalescent COVID-19. Sequencing used peripheral blood. The chain is encoded by TRBV10-1 joined to TRBJ2-4, with TRBD2 tentatively as D gene (5 bases match). The DNA sequence reads TGCGCCAGCAGTGAAGAGGGTCTAGCCAAAAACATTCAGTACTTC. It translates as CASSEEGLAKNIQYF.